The 18 T cell receptor beta chains listed next were all sequenced from one sample in a study of Graves' ophthalmopathy and Graves' hyperthyroidism. Using RNA transcripts, the TCR beta CDR3 regions were amplified. HTBI primers were used in a first-round RT-PCR, which preceded a second-round multiplex PCR. Using its own MiXCR run on the multiplex PCR reads, TCRdb lists one record per CDR3 protein. The sample lists approximately 480,000 distinct CDR3 sequences, around 15% occurring once. The sample was blood. The receptors shown here come from a woman in her twenties or thirties with Graves' ophthalmopathy.

As for this clonotype: In this CDR3 the conserved last residue, phenylalanine or tryptophan, is missing, so a read error is likely. The chain is built from TRBV12-3 or TRBV12-4 and TRBJ1-1; D unclear. Trimming pared 6 bases from V and 0 bases from J, leaving 17 bases between. This CDR3 spans 16 amino acids. DNA of the CDR3: TGTGCCAGCAGACCTATACATGGGAGAATGAACACTGAAGCTTTCTAT. Translated: CASRPIHGRMNTEAFY.

As for this clonotype: The junction differs from germline at one of its ends, possibly a read error. This sequence joins TRBV12-3 or TRBV12-4 and TRBJ2-4; maybe TRBD2 (5 bases). There are 14 residues in the CDR3. The CDR3 protein is CASSLAGLRNIKYF. Here the CDR3 DNA reads TGTGCCAGCAGTTTGGCGGGCTTACGAAACATTAAGTACTTC.

This clonotype has ten or more counts. This chain's CDR3 is CASSHPQGTEAFF. In DNA form, the CDR3 reads TGTGCCAGCAGTCACCCGCAGGGAACTGAAGCTTTCTTT. The rearrangement links TRBV6-5 to TRBJ1-1, with D tentatively TRBD1 (5 bases). This CDR3 is 13 amino acids long. Trimming cost V 5 bases and J 5 bases, with 12 bases left between them. The germline CDR1 and CDR2 sequences are MNHEY and SVGAGI.

This clonotype has ten or more counts. The rearrangement uses TRBV6-1 and TRBJ1-2, with no clear D. This CDR3 spans 14 amino acids. Germline CDR1 is MNHNS and CDR2 is SASEGT. V shed 3 bases and J shed 8 bases, with 16 bases lying between them. Here the CDR3 reads CASSEARLLGGYTF. In DNA form, the CDR3 reads TGTGCCAGCAGTGAGGCCAGGCTCCTGGGGGGCTACACCTTC.

The chain joins TRBV24-1 to TRBJ1-5, with 12 bases aligning to TRBD1. The CDR3 is made up of 18 amino acids. V was clipped by 3 bases and J by 2 bases; unmatched bases: 7. CDR1 is KGHDR, CDR2 SFDVKD, per germline. The CDR3 here is CATSDPGQGAGGNQPQHF. DNA for the CDR3: TGTGCCACCAGTGATCCGGGACAGGGGGCTGGAGGCAATCAGCCCCAGCATTTT.

This clonotype was observed many times. The rearrangement links TRBV30 to TRBJ1-3; 7 bases fit TRBD1. V dropped 5 bases and J dropped 3; count of bases not matched to a gene: 10. This CDR3 has 15 residues. Germline V gene sequence: CDR1 GTSNPN, CDR2 SVGIG (reference sequence). CDR3 nucleotides: TGTGCCTGGTCTACGGGACAGCGGTTTGGAAACACCATATATTTT. Its protein is CAWSTGQRFGNTIYF.

The chain carries TRBV12-3 or TRBV12-4 and TRBJ1-1; the D gene is possibly TRBD1 (5 bases). The CDR3 is made up of 14 amino acids. Trimming shortened V by 6 bases and J by 4 bases, and 15 bases separated the two germline ends. The DNA for the CDR3 is TGTGCCAGCAGGGATCAGGGTTGGCTCACTGAAGCTTTCTTT. Translating gives CASRDQGWLTEAFF.

The CDR3 region has the DNA TGTGCCAGCAGCTTAATCGTCCTAGCGGGGACCTACGAGCAGTACTTC. It translates to CASSLIVLAGTYEQYF. V is TRBV11-2 and J is TRBJ2-7; 9 positions agree with TRBD2. V was clipped by 2 bases and J by 2 bases; unmatched bases: 7. Germline V CDR1 and CDR2: SGHAT, FQNNGV. The CDR3 extends over 16 amino acids. The variable domain in full, completed from reference TRBV11-2 and TRBJ2-7, reads EAGVAQSPRYKIIEKRQSVAFWCNPISGHATLYWYQQILGQGPKLLIQFQNNGVVDDSQLPKDRFSAERLKGVDSTLKIQPAKLEDSAVYLCASSLIVLAGTYEQYFGPGTRLTVT.

To note about this clonotype: This may be a read error, as it is one base from a much larger clone. The chain carries TRBV11-2 and TRBJ2-7; no clear D gene. The CDR3 spans 15 residues. The germline gives CDR1 SGHAT, CDR2 FQNNGV. The CDR3 protein is CAISLERPVPDEQYF. CDR3 bases: TGTGCCATCAGCTTAGAACGGCCGGTCCCGGACGAGCAGTACTTC.

Many counts were recorded for this clonotype. The chain links TRBV6-8 to TRBJ1-5, with 7 nucleotides matching TRBD1. V dropped 6 bases and J dropped 5; count of bases not matched to a gene: 13. The CDR3 has 16 amino acids. Germline CDR1 reads MNHGY; CDR2 reads SAAAGT. CDR3 DNA: TGTGCCAGCAGCAGACCCGACAGGGTCCCCCATCAGCCCCAGCATTTT. Protein product: CASSRPDRVPHQPQHF.

This clonotype was recorded at least ten times. The chain uses TRBV7-8 and TRBJ2-7, with 9 positions matching TRBD1. Losses at the gene ends were 5 bases for V and 4 bases for J; bases not matched to a gene: 15. Germline V gene data show CDR1 as SGHVS and CDR2 as FQNEAQ. This CDR3 has 17 residues. CDR3 loop: CASSRTGGAGSFYEQYF. CDR3 sequence (DNA): TGTGCCAGCAGCCGAACAGGGGGCGCGGGATCTTTTTACGAGCAGTACTTC.

This clonotype was seen at least ten times. The V and J genes are TRBV6-6 and TRBJ2-5; 13 bases are shared with TRBD2. The V gene end was trimmed by 6 bases and the J gene end by 5 bases; junction bases not matched to a gene: 6. The CDR3 sequence is 15 residues long. Looked up from germline, CDR1 is MNHNY and CDR2 is SVGAGI (reference sequence). The CDR3 loop is CASRILAGGRETQYF. CDR3 nucleotide sequence: TGTGCCAGCAGGATACTAGCGGGGGGGCGGGAGACCCAGTACTTC.

The table lists this clonotype with a count of one. This may be a read error, as it is one base from a much larger clone. This chain joins TRBV4-1 and TRBJ1-2; no clear D gene. This CDR3 spans 14 amino acids. Looked up from germline, CDR1 is MGHRA and CDR2 is YSYEKL. CDR3 bases: TGCGCCAGCAGCCAATGGTCCAGAGGAGATGGCCACACCTTC. It translates to CASSQWSRGDGHTF.

This sequence joins TRBV30 and TRBJ1-5; 8 bases line up with TRBD1. Trimming at V came to 4 bases and at J to 4 bases, leaving 9 bases not matched to a gene. CDR3 length equals 15 residues. Germline V gene data show CDR1 as GTSNPN and CDR2 as SVGIG (reference sequence). The CDR3 loop is CAWNRGQGRNQPQHF. In nucleotides, the CDR3 is TGTGCCTGGAACAGAGGACAGGGAAGGAATCAGCCCCAGCATTTT. The full variable domain, with the rest looked up from reference TRBV30 and TRBJ1-5, is SQTIHQWPATLVQPVGSPLSLECTVEGTSNPNLYWYRQAAGRGLQLLFYSVGIGQISSEVPQNLSASRPQDRQFILSSKKLLLSDSGFYLCAWNRGQGRNQPQHFGDGTRLSIL.

This clonotype appeared a few times. The genes are TRBV6-5 and TRBJ2-7; D not certain. The ends were cut back, 4 bases at V and 5 bases at J, with 9 bases in the middle. The CDR3 runs 12 residues. Germline-derived CDR1 and CDR2 are MNHEY and SVGAGI. CDR3 in amino acids: CASSSQGDEQYF. CDR3 nucleotide sequence: TGTGCCAGCAGTTCTCAAGGCGACGAGCAGTACTTC.

This clonotype was seen repeatedly, ten times or more. This sequence joins TRBV28 and TRBJ2-7; 8 bases are shared with TRBD1. The V gene end was trimmed by 4 bases and the J gene end by 4 bases; junction bases not matched to a gene: 3. CDR1 is MDHEN and CDR2 is SYDVKM in the germline V gene. The CDR3 covers 13 residues. The CDR3, as DNA: TGTGCCAGCAGTTCACACAGGGGGTACGAGCAGTACTTC. It specifies CASSSHRGYEQYF.

There are a few counts of this clonotype. This chain joins TRBV11-2 and TRBJ2-2; TRBD2 matches 7 bases. There are 15 residues in the CDR3. Looked up from germline, CDR1 is SGHAT and CDR2 is FQNNGV. J gave up 5 bases and V 3 bases, and 6 bases lay outside the gene matches. DNA of the CDR3: TGTGCCAGCAGCTTCATCAGGGAGGGGACCGGGGAGCTGTTTTTT. Its protein is CASSFIREGTGELFF.

The CDR3 nucleotides read TGTGCCACCGCCATGGGAAAAGGAACCGGGGAGCTGTTTTTT. Translated, it gives CATAMGKGTGELFF. This chain links TRBV15 with TRBJ2-2; no clear D. V gave up 8 bases and J gave up 5 bases, with 15 bases separating them. The germline V gene encodes CDR1 LNHNV and CDR2 YYDKDF (reference sequence). CDR3 length equals 14 residues.